This TCR beta chain was profiled in a study of cytomegalovirus exposure and HLA in healthy donors. CDR3 length equals 13 residues. Trimming took off 2 bases at V and 3 bases at J, with 7 bases between the two ends. Germline loops: CDR1 SGHVS, CDR2 FQNEAQ. The assay was immunoSEQ multiplex PCR, and TCRdb's table has in-frame clones only and misses some. Of more than 150,000 clones in the sample, about 88% were seen once. The donors were members of the roughly 120-subject validation cohort (separate from the approximately 670-subject first cohort). This clonotype was obtained from a man aged 18 to 30 in good health and CMV-seronegative. This sequence joins TRBV7-8 and TRBJ2-5; possible D gene TRBD2, 5 bases. Specimen: PBMCs. CDR3 protein: CASSLWREETQYF. The CDR3 DNA sequence: TGTGCCAGCAGCTTATGGCGGGAAGAGACCCAGTACTTC.